This is a list of T cell receptor beta chains from one sample in a study of T-cell memory formation after mild COVID-19. TCRdb reprocessed the 5' RACE reads with MiXCR, giving one entry per CDR3 protein. The profile shows fewer than 700,000 distinct CDR3 sequences, about 22% of them singletons. Sequencing was done on a sample of PBMCs or a T cell subset sorted from them (not recorded which). The receptors were gathered from an adult woman who had mild COVID-19 (a few samples of this study predate the infection). Cell type and time point are not known. Both conserved end residues are part of each CDR3. The D gene is left open where the match is weak. Clone size appears in some rows only: once, few, many, or a class for an expanded clone.

D gene,V gene,clone size,J gene,CDR3 protein,CDR3 DNA
TRBD1,TRBV27,few,TRBJ1-1,CASSLWDRGTEAFF,TGTGCCAGCAGTTTGTGGGACAGGGGGACTGAAGCTTTCTTT
.,TRBV10-3,.,TRBJ2-7,CAISESSRSYEQYF,TGTGCCATCAGTGAGTCAAGCAGGTCCTACGAGCAGTACTTC
TRBD1,TRBV29-1,.,TRBJ2-1,CSVRTTGVVGYNEQFF,TGCAGCGTCCGTACAACAGGGGTCGTCGGGTACAATGAGCAGTTCTTC
.,TRBV28,few,TRBJ1-6,CASSPKMVNSPLHF,TGTGCCAGCAGTCCCAAAATGGTTAATTCACCCCTCCACTTT
TRBD1,TRBV5-1,.,TRBJ1-4,CASSLEGAGEKLFF,TGCGCCAGCAGCTTGGAGGGGGCAGGAGAAAAACTGTTTTTT
.,TRBV5-5,.,TRBJ1-1,CASNSGRGTEAFF,TGTGCCAGTAACTCGGGGAGGGGCACTGAAGCTTTCTTT
TRBD2,TRBV9,few,TRBJ2-1,CASSAGLADYNEQFF,TGTGCCAGCAGCGCGGGACTAGCGGACTACAATGAGCAGTTCTTC
TRBD1,TRBV5-1,few,TRBJ1-1,CASSLAQGATEAFF,TGCGCCAGCAGCTTGGCACAGGGGGCCACTGAAGCTTTCTTT
.,TRBV6-1,few,TRBJ2-4,CASIPEAGRGIQYF,TGTGCCAGCATCCCCGAGGCAGGGAGGGGGATTCAGTACTTC
.,TRBV12-3/TRBV12-4,.,TRBJ1-3,CASSLWGDTSGNTIYF,TGTGCCAGCAGTTTATGGGGCGATACCTCTGGAAACACCATATATTTT
.,TRBV29-1,few,TRBJ2-3,CSVPGGSADTQYF,TGCAGCGTGCCGGGCGGTAGCGCAGATACGCAGTATTTT
.,TRBV5-1,few,TRBJ2-5,CASSLQGGRGETQYF,TGCGCCAGCAGCCTACAGGGAGGGCGAGGGGAGACCCAGTACTTC
.,TRBV15,many,TRBJ2-7,CATSRDRTEQYF,TGTGCCACCAGCAGAGATAGAACCGAGCAGTACTTC
.,TRBV15,few,TRBJ2-1,CATSRDRVPTQFF,TGTGCCACCAGCAGAGATCGTGTTCCCACCCAGTTCTTC
.,TRBV13,.,TRBJ2-7,CASSPQGPDFYEQYF,TGTGCCAGCAGCCCGCAGGGGCCTGACTTCTACGAGCAGTACTTC
.,TRBV29-1,.,TRBJ1-2,CSVEEAFYGYTF,TGCAGCGTTGAAGAGGCCTTTTATGGCTACACCTTC
.,TRBV12-3/TRBV12-4,few,TRBJ2-6,CASSPWGVGANVLTF,TGTGCCAGCAGCCCGTGGGGGGTCGGGGCCAACGTCCTGACTTTC
TRBD1,TRBV5-1,.,TRBJ1-4,CASSQTGGVGEKLFF,TGCGCCAGCAGCCAGACAGGGGGAGTCGGTGAAAAACTGTTTTTT
.,TRBV29-1,few,TRBJ1-5,CSVRTENQPQHF,TGCAGCGTTCGGACAGAAAATCAGCCCCAGCATTTT
.,TRBV5-1,many,TRBJ2-7,CASSSRDPRGDEQYF,TGCGCCAGCAGCTCCCGGGACCCCCGCGGAGACGAGCAGTACTTC
TRBD1,TRBV7-9,.,TRBJ2-7,CASSSRQGPSEQYF,TGTGCCAGCAGCTCACGACAGGGACCCTCCGAGCAGTACTTC
.,TRBV28,once,TRBJ2-2,CASSSALYTGELFF,TGTGCCAGCAGTTCCGCGTTGTACACCGGGGAGCTGTTTTTT
.,TRBV5-1,many,TRBJ2-2,CASSLLTGSGELFF,TGCGCCAGCAGCCTCCTCACAGGGTCGGGGGAGCTGTTTTTT
TRBD1,TRBV7-8,.,TRBJ1-5,CASSQKSPGQGTNQPQHF,TGTGCCAGCAGCCAGAAGTCGCCGGGACAGGGAACCAATCAGCCCCAGCATTTT